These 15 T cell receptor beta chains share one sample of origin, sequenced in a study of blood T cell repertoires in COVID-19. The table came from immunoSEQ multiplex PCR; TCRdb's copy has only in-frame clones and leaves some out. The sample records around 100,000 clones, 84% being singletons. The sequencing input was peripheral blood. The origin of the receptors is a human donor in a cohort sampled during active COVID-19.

The CDR3 DNA reads as TGTGCCAGCTCACCAGGGCAGGGGTACAATCAGCCCCAGCATTTT. Amino acid sequence: CASSPGQGYNQPQHF. The chain employs TRBV18 and TRBJ1-5; weak D call: TRBD1 (6 bases). Trimming shortened V by 2 bases and J by 3 bases, and 11 bases separated the two germline ends. The CDR3 contains 15 residues. Germline values: CDR1 KGHSH, CDR2 LQKENI.

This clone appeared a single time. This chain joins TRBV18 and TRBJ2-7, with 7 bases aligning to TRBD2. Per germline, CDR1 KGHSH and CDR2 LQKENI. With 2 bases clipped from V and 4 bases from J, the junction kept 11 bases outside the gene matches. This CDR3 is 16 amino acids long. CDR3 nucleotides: TGTGCCAGCTCACCATCGTCGGGACTAAAGCCTTACGAGCAGTACTTC. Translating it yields CASSPSSGLKPYEQYF. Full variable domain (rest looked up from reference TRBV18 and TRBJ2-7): NAGVMQNPRHLVRRRGQEARLRCSPMKGHSHVYWYRQLPEEGLKFMVYLQKENIIDESGMPKERFSAEFPKEGPSILRIQQVVRGDSAAYFCASSPSSGLKPYEQYFGPGTRLTVT.

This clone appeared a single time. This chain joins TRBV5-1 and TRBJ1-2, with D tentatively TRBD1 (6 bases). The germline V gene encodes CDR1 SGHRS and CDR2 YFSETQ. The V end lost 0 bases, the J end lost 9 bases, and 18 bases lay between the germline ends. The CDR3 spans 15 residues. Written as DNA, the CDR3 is TGCGCCAGCAGCTTGGCCGGGCAGGGGATCATCCGCTACACCTTC. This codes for CASSLAGQGIIRYTF. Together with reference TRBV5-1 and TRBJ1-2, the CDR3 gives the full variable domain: KAGVTQTPRYLIKTRGQQVTLSCSPISGHRSVSWYQQTPGQGLQFLFEYFSETQRNKGNFPGRFSGRQFSNSRSEMNVSTLELGDSALYLCASSLAGQGIIRYTFGSGTRLTVV.

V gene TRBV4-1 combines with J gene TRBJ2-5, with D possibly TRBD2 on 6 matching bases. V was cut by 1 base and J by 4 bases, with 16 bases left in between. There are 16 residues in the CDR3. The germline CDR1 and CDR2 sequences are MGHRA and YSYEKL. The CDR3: CASSQASGGAVETQYF. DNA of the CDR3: TGCGCCAGCAGCCAAGCCTCCGGGGGAGCCGTAGAGACCCAGTACTTC.

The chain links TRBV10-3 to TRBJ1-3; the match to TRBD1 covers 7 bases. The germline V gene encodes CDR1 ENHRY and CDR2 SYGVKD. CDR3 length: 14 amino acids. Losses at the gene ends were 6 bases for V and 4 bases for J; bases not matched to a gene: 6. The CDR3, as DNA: TGTGCCATCAGGGGACAGTCAGCAGGAAACACCATATATTTT. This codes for CAIRGQSAGNTIYF.

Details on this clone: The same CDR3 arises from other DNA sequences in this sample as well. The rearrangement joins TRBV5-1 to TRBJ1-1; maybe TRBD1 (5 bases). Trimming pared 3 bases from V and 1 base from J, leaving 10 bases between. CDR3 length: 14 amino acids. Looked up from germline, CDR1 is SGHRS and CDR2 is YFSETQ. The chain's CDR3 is CASSSRTGNTEAFF. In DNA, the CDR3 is TGCGCCAGCAGCTCACGAACAGGGAACACTGAAGCTTTCTTT. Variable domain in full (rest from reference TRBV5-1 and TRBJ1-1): KAGVTQTPRYLIKTRGQQVTLSCSPISGHRSVSWYQQTPGQGLQFLFEYFSETQRNKGNFPGRFSGRQFSNSRSEMNVSTLELGDSALYLCASSSRTGNTEAFFGQGTRLTVV.

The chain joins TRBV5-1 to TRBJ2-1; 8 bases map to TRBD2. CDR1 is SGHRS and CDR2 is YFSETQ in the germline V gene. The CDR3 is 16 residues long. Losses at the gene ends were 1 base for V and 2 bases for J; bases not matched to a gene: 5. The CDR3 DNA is TGCGCCAGCAGCTTGTCGGGAGGGGGTGCCTACAATGAGCAGTTCTTC. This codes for CASSLSGGGAYNEQFF.

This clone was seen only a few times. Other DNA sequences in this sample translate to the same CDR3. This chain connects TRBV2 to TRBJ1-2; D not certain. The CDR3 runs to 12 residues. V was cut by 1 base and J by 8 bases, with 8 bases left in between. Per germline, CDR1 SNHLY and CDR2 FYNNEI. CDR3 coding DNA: TGTGCCAGCAGTGAAGATCGGGGAGGCTACACCTTC. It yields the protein CASSEDRGGYTF. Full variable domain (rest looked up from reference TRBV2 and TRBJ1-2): EPEVTQTPSHQVTQMGQEVILRCVPISNHLYFYWYRQILGQKVEFLVSFYNNEISEKSEIFDDQFSVERPDGSNFTLKIRSTKLEDSAMYFCASSEDRGGYTFGSGTRLTVV.

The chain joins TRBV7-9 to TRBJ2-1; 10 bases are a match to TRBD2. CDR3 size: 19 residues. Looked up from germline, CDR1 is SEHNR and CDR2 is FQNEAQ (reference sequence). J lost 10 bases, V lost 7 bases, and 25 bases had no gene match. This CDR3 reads CASTSKSGGVAWRDEEQFF. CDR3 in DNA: TGTGCCAGCACCTCGAAAAGCGGGGGGGTGGCATGGAGAGATGAGGAGCAGTTCTTC.

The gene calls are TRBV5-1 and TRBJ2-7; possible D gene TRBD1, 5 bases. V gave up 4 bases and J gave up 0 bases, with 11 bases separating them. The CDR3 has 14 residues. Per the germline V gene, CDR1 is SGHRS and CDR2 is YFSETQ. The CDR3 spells CASSLDSRSYEQYF. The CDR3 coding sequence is TGCGCCAGCAGCCTCGACAGCCGCTCCTACGAGCAGTACTTC.

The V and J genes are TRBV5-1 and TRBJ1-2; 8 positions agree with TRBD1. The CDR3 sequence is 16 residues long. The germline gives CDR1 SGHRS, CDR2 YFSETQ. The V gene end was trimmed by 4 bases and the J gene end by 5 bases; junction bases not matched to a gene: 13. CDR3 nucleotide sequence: TGCGCCAGCAGCCAAGGACAGGGCGGGCTTCAATATGGCTACACCTTC. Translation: CASSQGQGGLQYGYTF.

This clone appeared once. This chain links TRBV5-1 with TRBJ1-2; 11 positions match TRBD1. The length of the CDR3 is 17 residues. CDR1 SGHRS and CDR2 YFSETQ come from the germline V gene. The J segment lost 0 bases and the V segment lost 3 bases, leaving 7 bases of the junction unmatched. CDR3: CASSSGTGGAPNYGYTF. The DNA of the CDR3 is TGCGCCAGCAGCTCCGGGACAGGGGGAGCTCCTAACTATGGCTACACCTTC.

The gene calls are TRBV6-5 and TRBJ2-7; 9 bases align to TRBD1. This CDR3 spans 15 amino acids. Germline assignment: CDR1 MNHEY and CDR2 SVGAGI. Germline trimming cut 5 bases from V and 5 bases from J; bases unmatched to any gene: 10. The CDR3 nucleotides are TGTGCCAGCAGTCCAAGCTGGGACAGGGCCCACGAGCAGTACTTC. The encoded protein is CASSPSWDRAHEQYF.

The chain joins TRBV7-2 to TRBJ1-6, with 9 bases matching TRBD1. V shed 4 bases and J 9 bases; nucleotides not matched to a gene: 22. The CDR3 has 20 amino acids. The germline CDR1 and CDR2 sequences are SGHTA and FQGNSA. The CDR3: CASSSAQPIGQGRWGSPLHF. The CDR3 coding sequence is TGTGCCAGCAGCTCAGCTCAACCTATCGGACAGGGGAGGTGGGGTTCACCCCTCCACTTT.

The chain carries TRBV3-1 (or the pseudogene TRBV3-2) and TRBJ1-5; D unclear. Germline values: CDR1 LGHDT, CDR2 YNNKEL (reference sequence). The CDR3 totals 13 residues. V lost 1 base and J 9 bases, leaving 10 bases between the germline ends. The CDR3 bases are TGTGCCAGCAGCCAAGGGGGAGAACGGCCCCAGCATTTT. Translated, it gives CASSQGGERPQHF.